The 29 T cell receptor beta chains given below trace back to one sample, sequenced in a study of neurological immune-mediated disorders. TCRdb fed the 5' RACE reads into MiXCR, producing one record per CDR3 protein. The repertoire includes roughly 20,000 distinct CDR3 sequences, about 15% of them detected once, and 7.8% sits in the top ten. The sequenced material came from CD4+ T cells from blood. Receptors originate from a woman between 55 and 75 years old with HTLV-1-associated myelopathy (HAM/TSP).

The sample holds many counts of this clonotype. The chain combines TRBV12-3 or TRBV12-4 with TRBJ2-7; D may be TRBD2 (6 bases). The V end lost 5 bases, the J end lost 0 bases, and 14 bases lay between the germline ends. CDR3 size: 15 residues. CDR3: CASSKGGPSSYEQYF. The CDR3, as DNA: TGTGCCAGCAGTAAGGGAGGTCCGAGCTCCTACGAGCAGTACTTC.

This clonotype was counted many times. The chain has TRBV2 and TRBJ1-2; D gene unclear. The CDR3 consists of 14 residues. Germline V gene data show CDR1 as SNHLY and CDR2 as FYNNEI. With 8 bases removed from V and 4 bases from J, the gap between germline ends came to 17 bases. The CDR3 DNA is TGTGCCAGCGGGTCGGGCCTCGGGGTCTATGGCTACACCTTC. It translates to CASGSGLGVYGYTF.

This clonotype was recorded at least ten times. This chain connects TRBV5-1 to TRBJ1-1, with D perhaps TRBD1 (6 bases). Between the trimmed V and J ends, which lost 0 bases and 1 base, there was a span of 10 bases. This CDR3 comprises 15 residues. Per germline, CDR1 SGHRS and CDR2 YFSETQ. The CDR3 region has the DNA TGCGCCAGCAGCTTGGGGGTCAGGGGGAACACTGAAGCTTTCTTT. Protein: CASSLGVRGNTEAFF.

This clonotype has a count of ten or more. The genes are TRBV3-1 and TRBJ2-7; unclear D gene. Deletions cut 0 bases from V and 4 bases from J, with 19 bases between. This CDR3 has 17 amino acids. Germline CDR1 and CDR2: LGHDT and YNNKEL (reference sequence). CDR3 coding DNA: TGTGCCAGCAGCCAAGACCTGAGTCCAGGATTCACTTACGAGCAGTACTTC. Encoded protein: CASSQDLSPGFTYEQYF.

This clonotype has ten or more counts. The chain links TRBV6-1 to TRBJ2-7; TRBD1 might be the D (6 bases). The CDR3 sequence is 14 residues long. Germline values: CDR1 MNHNS, CDR2 SASEGT. Deletions cut 1 base from V and 3 bases from J, with 10 bases between. The CDR3 DNA is TGTGCCAGCAGTGAAGGCCAGGGGATCTACGAGCAGTACTTC. This codes for CASSEGQGIYEQYF.

Comments on this clonotype: Because the CDR3's place on the DNA is in doubt, the DNA is left out and the CDR3 is given as listed by TCRdb. This CDR3 reads CASSFYICSANSYNEQFF. V and J are TRBV11-2 and TRBJ2-1. CDR1 and CDR2 from the germline V gene are SGHAT and FQNNGV. The CDR3 spans 18 residues, counting both ends.

This clonotype has ten or more counts. The chain employs TRBV20-1 and TRBJ2-5, with D possibly being TRBD2 (7 bases). The CDR3 runs 16 residues. Germline values: CDR1 DFQATT, CDR2 SNEGSKA (reference sequence). V was cut by 7 bases and J by 5 bases, with 26 bases left in between. CDR3 sequence: CSVTHLRGARGETQYF. The CDR3, as DNA: TGCAGTGTTACCCATCTTCGGGGGGCGCGTGGGGAGACCCAGTACTTC.

This clonotype was observed many times. CDR3 DNA sequence: TGTGCCATCAGTGCCCGGGGACAGGGGAGGGGAGGAGAGACCCAGTACTTC. Encoded protein: CAISARGQGRGGETQYF. The rearrangement links TRBV10-3 to TRBJ2-5; TRBD1 agrees at 10 bases. Per the germline V gene, CDR1 is ENHRY and CDR2 is SYGVKD. The ends lost 4 bases at V and 4 bases at J; junction bases unmatched: 12. The length of the CDR3 is 17 residues.

There are many counts of this clonotype. This chain uses TRBV29-1 with TRBJ1-3; a weak D match, TRBD1 (6 bases). Germline CDR1 reads SQVTM; CDR2 reads ANQGSEA. The CDR3 is 13 residues long. Between the trimmed V and J ends, which lost 6 bases and 3 bases, there was a span of 12 bases. CDR3 amino acids: CSVRDRSGNTIYF. CDR3 sequence (DNA): TGCAGCGTCCGTGACAGGAGTGGAAACACCATATATTTT.

This clonotype was detected ten times or more. V usage is TRBV3-1 and J usage is TRBJ2-6; either TRBD1 or TRBD2 may supply D (5 bases each). Germline V gene sequence: CDR1 LGHDT, CDR2 YNNKEL (reference sequence). The ends were cut back, 0 bases at V and 2 bases at J, with 8 bases in the middle. The CDR3 sequence is 16 residues long. Written as DNA, the CDR3 is TGTGCCAGCAGCCAAGATGGGGGAACTGGGGCCAACGTCCTGACTTTC. Its protein is CASSQDGGTGANVLTF.

This clonotype showed up many times. The V call is TRBV21-1, the J call TRBJ2-1; whether TRBD2, the table's D call, matches the DNA was not checked. TRBV21-1 is labeled a pseudogene. The CDR3 loop spans 12 amino acids. This chain's CDR3 is CASSKVSHEQFF. CDR3 DNA: TGTGCCAGCAGCAAAGTTAGTCATGAGCAGTTCTTC.

The table lists this clonotype with many counts. The rearrangement uses TRBV11-2 and TRBJ2-3; D is perhaps TRBD2 (6 bases). Trimming cost V 5 bases and J 3 bases, with 18 bases left between them. The CDR3 runs 16 residues. Per germline, CDR1 SGHAT and CDR2 FQNNGV. Written as DNA, the CDR3 is TGTGCCAGCAGCCCGTTAGCGAGGAGGGCTACAGATACGCAGTATTTT. Translation: CASSPLARRATDTQYF.

This clonotype was observed a single time. The junction departs from germline at one end; a sequencing error may be responsible. This sequence joins TRBV7-2 and TRBJ2-1; 12 bases line up with TRBD2. The length of the CDR3 is 17 residues. In germline, CDR1 is SGHTA, CDR2 FQGNSA. The CDR3 DNA is TGTGCAAGCAGCTTAAGCATACTAGCGGGGGGCAACAATGACCAGTTCTTC. Protein product: CASSLSILAGGNNDQFF.

This clonotype appeared many times. The chain couples TRBV5-1 to TRBJ1-2, with 8 bases matching TRBD1. V was pared by 2 bases and J by 6 bases, with 6 bases of the junction left unmatched. The CDR3 runs to 14 residues. Germline CDR1 and CDR2: SGHRS and YFSETQ. CDR3 sequence: CASSFGQGIDGYTF. CDR3 nucleotide sequence: TGCGCCAGCAGCTTCGGACAGGGAATAGATGGCTACACCTTC.

This clonotype came up many times. V and J are TRBV9 and TRBJ1-1; no firm D call. This CDR3 is 14 amino acids long. The germline V and J ends were trimmed by 6 bases and 1 base, with 13 bases remaining between them. The germline V gene encodes CDR1 SGDLS and CDR2 YYNGEE. CDR3 sequence (DNA): TGTGCCAGCACCCCCCAGGCGGGGAACACTGAAGCTTTCTTT. Translated: CASTPQAGNTEAFF.

The V call is TRBV7-2, the J call TRBJ2-7; 9 bases map to TRBD1. CDR1 and CDR2 from the germline V gene are SGHTA and FQGNSA. V gave up 2 bases and J gave up 5 bases; unmatched junction bases: 7. The CDR3 is made up of 15 amino acids. The CDR3 region is CASSLSGTGNHEQYF. Here the CDR3 DNA reads TGTGCCAGCAGCTTATCAGGGACAGGGAACCACGAGCAGTACTTC.

By sample fraction, this clonotype is medium-sized. CDR3 nucleotide sequence: TGTGCCAGCAGTTGGACGGGCCCCAACTCTGGGGCCAACGTCCTGACTTTC. Amino acids: CASSWTGPNSGANVLTF. V is TRBV5-6 and J is TRBJ2-6, with D uncertain. Trimming pared 5 bases from V and 0 bases from J, leaving 15 bases between. Per the germline V gene, CDR1 is SGHDT and CDR2 is YYEEEE. The CDR3 sequence is 17 residues long.

This clonotype rates as medium-sized. The rearrangement joins TRBV6-2 or TRBV6-3 to TRBJ2-1, with 13 bases identical to TRBD2. CDR1 and CDR2 from the germline V gene are MNHEY and SVGEGT. V gave up 6 bases and J gave up 6 bases; unmatched junction bases: 11. This CDR3 has 17 amino acids. CDR3 DNA sequence: TGTGCCAGCAGCATCCAGGGGACTAGCGGGGTAGGCAATGAGCAGTTCTTC. The encoded protein is CASSIQGTSGVGNEQFF.

This clonotype came up many times. CDR3 in DNA: TGTGCCAGCAGCCCAGAGGGGACAGGGGGCAATCAGCCCCAGCATTTT. It specifies CASSPEGTGGNQPQHF. The rearrangement joins TRBV7-2 to TRBJ1-5; 10 bases fit TRBD1. The CDR3 is made up of 16 amino acids. Germline assignment: CDR1 SGHTA and CDR2 FQGNSA. After removal of 5 bases from V and 2 bases from J, the junction contained 6 bases not matched to a gene.

The rearrangement uses TRBV11-2 and TRBJ1-2; 8 bases fit TRBD1. This CDR3 is built from 15 residues. V lost 2 bases to trimming and J lost 2 bases; unmatched junction nucleotides: 4. Germline-derived CDR1 and CDR2 are SGHAT and FQNNGV. The CDR3 is CASSLTRQGNYGYTF. The CDR3 nucleotides read TGTGCCAGCAGCTTAACGCGACAGGGGAACTATGGCTACACCTTC.

This clonotype was recorded many times. V gene TRBV5-1 combines with J gene TRBJ1-2; 7 bases map to TRBD1. Trimming took 6 bases from V and 3 from J; bases not matched to a gene: 8. The CDR3 contains 14 residues. CDR1 is SGHRS and CDR2 is YFSETQ in the germline V gene. The CDR3 reads CASTTGDSYYGYTF. CDR3 sequence (DNA): TGCGCCAGCACCACTGGGGACAGCTACTATGGCTACACCTTC.

Ten or more counts support this clonotype. The gene calls are TRBV7-9 and TRBJ2-4; 16 nucleotides line up with TRBD2. Germline CDR1 and CDR2: SEHNR and FQNEAQ (reference sequence). J lost 6 bases, V lost 6 bases, and 5 bases had no gene match. This CDR3 spans 16 amino acids. Here the CDR3 reads CASRGTSGGAGNIQYF. CDR3 nucleotides: TGTGCCAGCAGAGGGACTAGCGGGGGGGCCGGAAACATTCAGTACTTC.

The chain carries TRBV7-2 and TRBJ2-3, with a possible D match to TRBD2 (6 bases). CDR1 is SGHTA, CDR2 FQGNSA, per germline. The CDR3 is made up of 15 amino acids. The V end lost 0 bases, the J end lost 2 bases, and 9 bases lay between the germline ends. CDR3 nucleotides: TGTGCCAGCAGCTTAGCAGGGAGGAACACAGATACGCAGTATTTT. This gives the protein CASSLAGRNTDTQYF.

This clonotype occurred many times. The V gene is TRBV20-1, the J gene TRBJ1-2; no clear D gene. The CDR3 has 14 residues. V was pared by 0 bases and J by 3 bases, with 11 bases between. Germline CDR1 reads DFQATT; CDR2 reads SNEGSKA (reference sequence). The CDR3 DNA reads TGCAGTGCTAGAGACAGGCGTAGCGACTATGGCTACACCTTC. Amino acid sequence: CSARDRRSDYGYTF.

This clonotype was counted ten times or more. The genes are TRBV14 and TRBJ2-7, with D possibly being TRBD1 (5 bases). CDR1 SGHDN and CDR2 FVKESK come from the germline V gene. Trimming took off 4 bases at V and 0 bases at J, with 10 bases between the two ends. The CDR3 is 14 residues long. CDR3 sequence (DNA): TGTGCCAGCAGCCCTACAGGTTTCTCCTACGAGCAGTACTTC. Translated: CASSPTGFSYEQYF. Full variable domain (outside the CDR3, taken from reference TRBV14 and TRBJ2-7): EAGVTQFPSHSVIEKGQTVTLRCDPISGHDNLYWYRRVMGKEIKFLLHFVKESKQDESGMPNNRFLAERTGGTYSTLKVQPAELEDSGVYFCASSPTGFSYEQYFGPGTRLTVT.

This clonotype was observed at least ten times. The V gene is TRBV10-1, the J gene TRBJ2-1, with 8 bases lining up with TRBD2. Germline CDR1 reads WNHNN; CDR2 reads SYGVQD (reference sequence). Trimming cost V 4 bases and J 5 bases; bases outside gene matches: 10. The CDR3 is 16 amino acids. The CDR3: CASSGPSGSGNNEQFF. The CDR3 DNA sequence: TGCGCCAGCAGTGGACCGAGCGGGAGCGGCAACAATGAGCAGTTCTTC.

This clonotype has ten or more counts. The chain uses TRBV20-1 and TRBJ2-3; 9 bases are shared with TRBD2. The V gene's germline CDR1 is DFQATT and CDR2 SNEGSKA (reference sequence). The V and J ends lost 3 bases and 0 bases, in that order; junction bases with no gene match: 7. This CDR3 has 16 amino acids. CDR3 residues: CSASESSGESTDTQYF. Written as DNA, the CDR3 is TGCAGTGCTAGTGAGTCTAGCGGGGAAAGCACAGATACGCAGTATTTT.

In its sample, this clonotype was seen many times. The chain recombines TRBV12-3 or TRBV12-4 with TRBJ2-5; TRBD2 might be the D (6 bases). The germline V and J ends were trimmed by 5 bases and 5 bases, with 18 bases remaining between them. The CDR3 is made up of 15 amino acids. The DNA of the CDR3 is TGTGCCAGCAGTCGTTCTGGGGGAGGAGGCGAGACCCAGTACTTC. It codes for CASSRSGGGGETQYF.

This clonotype was found many times. This rearrangement joins TRBV5-5 to TRBJ2-1; a weak D match, TRBD1 (6 bases). The V and J ends lost 2 bases and 0 bases respectively, with 9 bases between them. This CDR3 is 15 amino acids long. From germline, CDR1 is SGHKS and CDR2 YYEKEE (reference sequence). CDR3 in DNA: TGTGCCAGCAGCTTCCTGACAGGCTCCTACAATGAGCAGTTCTTC. Residues: CASSFLTGSYNEQFF.